Listed here is a single TCR beta chain. This sample stems from a study of technical replicates of blood from a few donors. Method: immunoSEQ multiplex PCR; TCRdb's copy keeps in-frame clones and lacks some. The sample records fewer than 95,000 clones, around 94% being singletons. Sequenced input: T cells isolated from PBMCs. This clonotype was obtained from a human donor in good health.

CDR3 sequence: CASSDGQVQALEAFF. CDR3 bases: TGCGCCAGCAGCGACGGACAAGTTCAGGCCCTGGAAGCTTTCTTT. This chain uses TRBV5-1 with TRBJ1-1; a possible D gene is TRBD1 (5 bases). Per the germline V gene, CDR1 is SGHRS and CDR2 is YFSETQ. This CDR3 has 15 amino acids. Trimming pared 4 bases from V and 8 bases from J, leaving 21 bases between.